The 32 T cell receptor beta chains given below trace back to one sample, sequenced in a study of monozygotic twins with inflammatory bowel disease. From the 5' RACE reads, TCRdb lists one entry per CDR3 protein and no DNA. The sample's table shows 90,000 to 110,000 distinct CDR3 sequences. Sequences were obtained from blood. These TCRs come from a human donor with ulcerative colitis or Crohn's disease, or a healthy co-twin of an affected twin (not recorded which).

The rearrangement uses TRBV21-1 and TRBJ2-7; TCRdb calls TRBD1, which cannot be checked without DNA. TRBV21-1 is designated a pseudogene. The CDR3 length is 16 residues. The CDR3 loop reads CASSKGWLGGSYEQYF.

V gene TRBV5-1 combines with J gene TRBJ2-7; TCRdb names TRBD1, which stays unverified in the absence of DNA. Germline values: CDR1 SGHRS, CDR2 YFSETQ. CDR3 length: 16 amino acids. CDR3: CASSFELGTYSYEQYF.

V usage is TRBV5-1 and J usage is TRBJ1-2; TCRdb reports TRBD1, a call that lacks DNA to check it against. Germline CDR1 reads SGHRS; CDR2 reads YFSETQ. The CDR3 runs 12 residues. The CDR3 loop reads CASFLDRDSYTF.

This CDR3 reads CSARFGAGGYQPQHF. The V gene is TRBV20-1, the J gene TRBJ1-5; with no DNA, the TCRdb D assignment of TRBD1 cannot be verified. Germline-derived CDR1 and CDR2 are DFQATT and SNEGSKA (reference sequence). The length of the CDR3 is 15 residues.

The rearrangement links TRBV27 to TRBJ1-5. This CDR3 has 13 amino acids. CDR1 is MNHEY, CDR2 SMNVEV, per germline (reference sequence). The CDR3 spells CATTWSYGQPQHF.

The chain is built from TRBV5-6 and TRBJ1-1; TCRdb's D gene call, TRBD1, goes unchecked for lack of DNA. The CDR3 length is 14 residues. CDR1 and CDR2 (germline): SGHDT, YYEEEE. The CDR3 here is CASSRTLTNTEAFF.

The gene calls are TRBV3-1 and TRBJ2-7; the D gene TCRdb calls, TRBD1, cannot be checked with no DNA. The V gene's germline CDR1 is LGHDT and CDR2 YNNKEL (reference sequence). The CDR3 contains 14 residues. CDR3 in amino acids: CASSQLTGAYEQYF.

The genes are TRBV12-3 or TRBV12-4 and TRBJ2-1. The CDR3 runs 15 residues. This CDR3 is CASSLAAVGLDEQFF.

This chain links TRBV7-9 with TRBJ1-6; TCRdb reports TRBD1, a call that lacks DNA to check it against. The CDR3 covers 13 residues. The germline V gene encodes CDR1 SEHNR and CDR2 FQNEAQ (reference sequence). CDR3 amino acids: CASSESRASPLHF.

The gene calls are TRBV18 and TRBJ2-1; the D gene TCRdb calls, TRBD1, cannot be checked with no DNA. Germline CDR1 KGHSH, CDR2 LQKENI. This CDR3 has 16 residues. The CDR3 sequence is CASSPVEQGGVNEQFF.

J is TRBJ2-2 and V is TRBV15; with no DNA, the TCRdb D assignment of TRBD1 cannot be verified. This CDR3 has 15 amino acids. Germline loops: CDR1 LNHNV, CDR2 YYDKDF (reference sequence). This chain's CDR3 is CATMGRDKSTGELFF.

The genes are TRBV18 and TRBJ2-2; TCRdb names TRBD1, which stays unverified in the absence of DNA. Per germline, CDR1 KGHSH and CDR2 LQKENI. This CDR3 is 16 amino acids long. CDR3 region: CASSPNTGDREEELFF.

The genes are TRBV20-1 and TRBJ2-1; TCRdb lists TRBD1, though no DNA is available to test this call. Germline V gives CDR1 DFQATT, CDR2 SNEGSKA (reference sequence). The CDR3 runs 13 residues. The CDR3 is CSARPGRNNEQFF.

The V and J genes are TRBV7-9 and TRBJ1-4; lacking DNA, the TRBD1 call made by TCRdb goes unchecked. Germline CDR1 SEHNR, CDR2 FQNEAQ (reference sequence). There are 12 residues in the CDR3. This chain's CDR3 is CASRRDGEKLFF.

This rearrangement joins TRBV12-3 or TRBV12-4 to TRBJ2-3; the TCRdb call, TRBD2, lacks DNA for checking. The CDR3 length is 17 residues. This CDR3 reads CASSFSRLAGSGDTQYF.

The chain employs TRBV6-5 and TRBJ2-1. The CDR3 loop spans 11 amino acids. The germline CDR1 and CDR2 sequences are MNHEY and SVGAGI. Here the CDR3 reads CASSYRGGQFF.

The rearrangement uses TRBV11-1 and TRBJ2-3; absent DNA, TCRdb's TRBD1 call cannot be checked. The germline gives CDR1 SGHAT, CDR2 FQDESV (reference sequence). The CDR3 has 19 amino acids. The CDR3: CASRQPPLVQGRNTDTQYF.

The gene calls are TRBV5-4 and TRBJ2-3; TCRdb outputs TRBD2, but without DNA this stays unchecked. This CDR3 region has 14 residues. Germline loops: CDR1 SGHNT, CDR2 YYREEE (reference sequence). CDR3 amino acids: CASSSAGEADTQYF. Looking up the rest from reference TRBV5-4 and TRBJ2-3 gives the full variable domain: ETGVTQSPTHLIKTRGQQVTLRCSSQSGHNTVSWYQQALGQGPQFIFQYYREEENGRGNFPPRFSGLQFPNYSSELNVNALELDDSALYLCASSSAGEADTQYFGPGTRLTVL.

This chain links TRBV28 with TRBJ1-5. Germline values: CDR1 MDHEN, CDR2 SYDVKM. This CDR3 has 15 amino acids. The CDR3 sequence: CASSPTPQANQPQHF.

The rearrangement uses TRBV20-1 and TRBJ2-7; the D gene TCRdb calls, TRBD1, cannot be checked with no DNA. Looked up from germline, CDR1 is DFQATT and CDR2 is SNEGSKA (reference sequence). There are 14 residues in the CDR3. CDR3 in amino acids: CSARGATFLDEQYF.

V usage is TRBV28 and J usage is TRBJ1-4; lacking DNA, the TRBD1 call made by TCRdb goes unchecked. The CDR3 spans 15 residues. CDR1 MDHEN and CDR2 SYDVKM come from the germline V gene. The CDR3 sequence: CASSLPGTGHEKLFF.

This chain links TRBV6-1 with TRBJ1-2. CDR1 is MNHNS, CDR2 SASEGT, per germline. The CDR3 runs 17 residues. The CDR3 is CASSRSSVTRGGGGYTF.

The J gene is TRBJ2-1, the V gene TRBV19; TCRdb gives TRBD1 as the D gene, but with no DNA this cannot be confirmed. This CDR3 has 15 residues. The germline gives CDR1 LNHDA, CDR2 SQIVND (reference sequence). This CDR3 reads CASSLSLDRWNEQFF.

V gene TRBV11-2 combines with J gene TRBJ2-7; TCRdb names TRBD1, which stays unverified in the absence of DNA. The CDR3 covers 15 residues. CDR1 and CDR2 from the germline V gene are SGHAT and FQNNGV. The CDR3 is CASSLSGTETYEQYF.

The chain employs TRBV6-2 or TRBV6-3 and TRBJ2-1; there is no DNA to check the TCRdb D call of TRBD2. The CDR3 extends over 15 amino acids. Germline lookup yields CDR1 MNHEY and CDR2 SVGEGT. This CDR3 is CASSYRTSGGDEQFF.

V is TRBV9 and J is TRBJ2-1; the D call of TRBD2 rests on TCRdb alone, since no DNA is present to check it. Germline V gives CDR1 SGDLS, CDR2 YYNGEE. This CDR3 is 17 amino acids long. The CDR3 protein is CASSVGVGSLTYNEQFF.

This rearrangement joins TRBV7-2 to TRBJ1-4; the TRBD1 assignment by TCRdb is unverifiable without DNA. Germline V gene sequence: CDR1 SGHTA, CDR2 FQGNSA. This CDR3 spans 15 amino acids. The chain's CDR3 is CASRPGSLANEKLFF. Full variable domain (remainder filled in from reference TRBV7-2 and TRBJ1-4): GAGVSQSPSNKVTEKGKDVELRCDPISGHTALYWYRQSLGQGLEFLIYFQGNSAPDKSGLPSDRFSAERTGGSVSTLTIQRTQQEDSAVYLCASRPGSLANEKLFFGSGTQLSVL.

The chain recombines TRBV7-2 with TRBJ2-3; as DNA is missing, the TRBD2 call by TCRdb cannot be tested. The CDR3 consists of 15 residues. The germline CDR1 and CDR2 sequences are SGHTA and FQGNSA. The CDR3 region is CASSFIAGEIDTQYF. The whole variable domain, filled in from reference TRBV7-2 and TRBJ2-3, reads GAGVSQSPSNKVTEKGKDVELRCDPISGHTALYWYRQSLGQGLEFLIYFQGNSAPDKSGLPSDRFSAERTGGSVSTLTIQRTQQEDSAVYLCASSFIAGEIDTQYFGPGTRLTVL.

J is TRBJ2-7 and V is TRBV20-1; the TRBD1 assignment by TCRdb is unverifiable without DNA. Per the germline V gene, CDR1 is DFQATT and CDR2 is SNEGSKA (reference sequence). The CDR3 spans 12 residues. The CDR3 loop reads CSASRDPYEQYF.

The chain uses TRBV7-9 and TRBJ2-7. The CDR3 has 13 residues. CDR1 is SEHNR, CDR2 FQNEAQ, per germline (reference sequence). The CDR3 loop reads CASSPDAFYEQYF.

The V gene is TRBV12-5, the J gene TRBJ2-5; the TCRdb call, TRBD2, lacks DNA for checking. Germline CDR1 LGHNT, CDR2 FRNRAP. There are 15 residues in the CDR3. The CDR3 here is CASGLVLLAGETQYF.

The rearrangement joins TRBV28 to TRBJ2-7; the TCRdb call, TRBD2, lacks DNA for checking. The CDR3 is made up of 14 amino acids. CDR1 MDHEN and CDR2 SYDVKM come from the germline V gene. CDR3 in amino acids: CASSGRGPPYEQYF. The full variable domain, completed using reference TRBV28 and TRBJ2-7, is DVKVTQSSRYLVKRTGEKVFLECVQDMDHENMFWYRQDPGLGLRLIYFSYDVKMKEKGDIPEGYSVSREKKERFSLILESASTNQTSMYLCASSGRGPPYEQYFGPGTRLTVT.